The source of this T cell receptor (beta chain) is a study of shared clonotypes between healthy human individuals. The CDR3 has 15 amino acids. Germline V gives CDR1 SEHNR, CDR2 FQNEAQ (reference sequence). Deletions cut 1 base from V and 3 bases from J, with 12 bases between. This table comes from immunoSEQ multiplex PCR, and its TCRdb copy is limited to in-frame clones, with some not included. The data contain about 800,000 clones, about 96% of them singletons. Selected positively for CCR7 and CD45RO-negative, naive CD8 cells excluded terminally differentiated effector memory CD45RA+ cells. The rearrangement links TRBV7-9 to TRBJ1-1; maybe TRBD1 (6 bases). What was sequenced was naive CD8+ T cells sorted from blood. This clonotype originated in a man aged 30 to 45 in good health. The CDR3 here is CASSLEGGIYTEAFF. CDR3 DNA sequence: TGTGCCAGCAGCTTAGAGGGGGGCATATACACTGAAGCTTTCTTT.